This T cell receptor beta chain was captured in a study of blood T cells in healthy people across ages. Study outcomes and limitations: The long-lived group displayed more naive CD4+ cells, plus higher diversity, than the aged donors did.

V gave up 3 bases and J gave up 5 bases; unmatched junction bases: 3. The CDR3 loop spans 13 amino acids. Germline-derived CDR1 and CDR2 are MGHDK and SYGVNS. It was with a sample-barcoded 5' primer and a J-beta primer mix that a second PCR of roughly 7 to 12 cycles was run. TCRdb recomputed calls from the 5' RACE reads with MiXCR, one row per CDR3 protein. The sample consists of about 570,000 distinct CDR3 sequences, approximately 27% of them appearing once. This clonotype was seen more than once but under ten times. The antigen is undetermined. The chain has TRBV25-1 and TRBJ1-1; TRBD1 matches 7 bases. This TCR derives from a woman aged 70-85 years in good health. Sequencing input: blood. The CDR3 region is CASSDPGGTEAFF. The CDR3 bases are TGTGCCAGCAGTGATCCAGGGGGGACTGAAGCTTTCTTT. Based on the CDR3 plus reference TRBV25-1 and TRBJ1-1, the full variable domain is EADIYQTPRYLVIGTGKKITLECSQTMGHDKMYWYQQDPGMELHLIHYSYGVNSTEKGDLSSESTVSRIRTEHFPLTLESARPSHTSQYLCASSDPGGTEAFFGQGTRLTVV.